The 29 T cell receptor beta chains in this list originate from one sample, sequenced in a study of blood T cell repertoires in COVID-19. TCRdb's table, derived via immunoSEQ multiplex PCR, lists solely in-frame clones and lacks some. The top ten hold roughly 0.97% of the sample, which has 350,000 to 400,000 clones, more than 75% seen once. Sequencing was performed on PBMCs or T cells enriched from blood (not recorded which). These receptors were collected from a woman under 40 with acute COVID-19.

The rearrangement links TRBV3-1 (or the pseudogene TRBV3-2) to TRBJ2-5; TRBD2 matches at 9 bases. The CDR3 loop spans 18 amino acids. Looked up from germline, CDR1 is LGHDT and CDR2 is YNNKEL (reference sequence). V shed 5 bases and J 5 bases; nucleotides not matched to a gene: 18. CDR3 DNA sequence: TGTGCCAGCAGCTTGGATTGGGGGCGCGGGGGGGCCGGGGAGACCCAGTACTTC. Protein sequence: CASSLDWGRGGAGETQYF.

This clone was counted only a few times. The chain links TRBV9 to TRBJ1-1; possible D gene TRBD1, 5 bases. Germline-derived CDR1 and CDR2 are SGDLS and YYNGEE. The CDR3 loop spans 13 amino acids. V dropped 4 bases and J dropped 1 base, with 8 bases sitting between them. CDR3 in amino acids: CASSIDRNTEAFF. CDR3 nucleotide sequence: TGTGCCAGCAGCATAGACAGGAACACTGAAGCTTTCTTT.

This clone turned up a few times. The J gene is TRBJ2-7, the V gene TRBV2; 7 nucleotides match TRBD1. Per germline, CDR1 SNHLY and CDR2 FYNNEI. V lost 4 bases and J lost 3; bases outside the gene matches: 9. CDR3 size: 15 residues. The CDR3 DNA sequence: TGTGCCAGCAGTGGGGGGACAGTGCATTTCTACGAGCAGTACTTC. This encodes CASSGGTVHFYEQYF.

This clone was detected once. J is TRBJ1-1 and V is TRBV19, with D possibly TRBD1 on 5 matching bases. Germline CDR1 is LNHDA and CDR2 is SQIVND (reference sequence). V was pared by 2 bases and J by 6 bases, with 13 bases between. The CDR3 is made up of 14 amino acids. The CDR3 reads CASSIHGGLAEAFF. The CDR3 DNA is TGTGCCAGTAGTATACACGGGGGACTGGCTGAAGCTTTCTTT.

This clone occurred once. J is TRBJ1-5 and V is TRBV30, with unresolved D. Between the trimmed V and J ends, which lost 0 bases and 2 bases, there was a span of 5 bases. This CDR3 comprises 13 residues. Germline V gives CDR1 GTSNPN, CDR2 SVGIG (reference sequence). The CDR3 spells CAWSVARNQPQHF. CDR3 DNA: TGTGCCTGGAGTGTAGCACGCAATCAGCCCCAGCATTTT.

V is TRBV15 and J is TRBJ2-2, with D uncertain. From germline, CDR1 is LNHNV and CDR2 YYDKDF (reference sequence). Trimming stripped 4 bases from V and 6 bases from J, with 6 bases between. CDR3 length: 12 amino acids. In nucleotides, the CDR3 is TGTGCCACCAGCACCTTTGCCGGGGAGCTGTTTTTT. It codes for CATSTFAGELFF.

The J gene is TRBJ1-2, the V gene TRBV4-2; D perhaps matches TRBD1 (6 bases). The CDR3 loop spans 16 amino acids. Trimming left V 0 bases short and J 5 bases short, with 16 bases between. The germline gives CDR1 LGHNA, CDR2 YNFKEQ. The CDR3 DNA is TGTGCCAGCAGCCAAGAAAGGGGGACACCTGGGTATGGCTACACCTTC. Amino acid sequence: CASSQERGTPGYGYTF.

The chain couples TRBV9 to TRBJ2-7; 9 bases fit TRBD2. The CDR3 has 14 residues. Germline loops: CDR1 SGDLS, CDR2 YYNGEE. The junction had 7 bases not matched to a gene; V was cut back by 5 bases and J by 4 bases. As DNA, the CDR3 is TGTGCCAGCAGTCCTAGCGGGGTAGGATACGAGCAGTACTTC. Translating gives CASSPSGVGYEQYF.

The rearrangement uses TRBV12-5 and TRBJ2-7, with TRBD1 identical over 12 bases. The germline V gene has CDR1 LGHNT and CDR2 FRNRAP. The CDR3 contains 15 residues. Trimming cost V 5 bases and J 4 bases; bases outside gene matches: 6. CDR3 protein: CASGPGTGGMYEQYF. The CDR3 nucleotides are TGTGCTAGTGGTCCCGGGACAGGGGGCATGTACGAGCAGTACTTC.

The rearrangement uses TRBV10-3 and TRBJ1-3; 7 nucleotides line up with TRBD1. Germline-derived CDR1 and CDR2 are ENHRY and SYGVKD. There are 16 residues in the CDR3. The V segment lost 6 bases and the J segment 1 base; nucleotides outside the gene matches: 9. The chain's CDR3 is CAIRIWDSRSGNTIYF. CDR3 nucleotide sequence: TGTGCCATCAGGATCTGGGACAGTCGGTCTGGAAACACCATATATTTT.

This clone was picked up a small number of times. The chain links TRBV2 to TRBJ2-2, with TRBD1 matching 8 bases. Germline V gene lookup returns CDR1 SNHLY and CDR2 FYNNEI. The CDR3 contains 18 residues. V gave up 0 bases and J gave up 3 bases; unmatched junction bases: 9. DNA of the CDR3: TGTGCCAGCAGTGAAGCGTTCCCAGGGGGCGGGTACACCGGGGAGCTGTTTTTT. It is translated as CASSEAFPGGGYTGELFF. The full variable domain, rest sourced from reference TRBV2 and TRBJ2-2, is EPEVTQTPSHQVTQMGQEVILRCVPISNHLYFYWYRQILGQKVEFLVSFYNNEISEKSEIFDDQFSVERPDGSNFTLKIRSTKLEDSAMYFCASSEAFPGGGYTGELFFGEGSRLTVL.

This chain connects TRBV11-2 to TRBJ2-3, with 10 bases lining up with TRBD2. CDR3 length equals 16 residues. Germline lookup yields CDR1 SGHAT and CDR2 FQNNGV. J gave up 3 bases and V 5 bases, and 8 bases lay outside the gene matches. CDR3 protein: CASSKNSGGRTDTQYF. CDR3 coding DNA: TGTGCCAGCAGCAAAAATAGCGGGGGGAGGACAGATACGCAGTATTTT.

The genes are TRBV5-6 and TRBJ2-7; no clear D. The V gene lost 3 bases and the J gene lost 0 bases, with 4 bases spanning the gap. The CDR3 is 12 amino acids. Per germline, CDR1 SGHDT and CDR2 YYEEEE. Here the CDR3 reads CASSSSSYEQYF. The CDR3 DNA sequence: TGTGCCAGCAGCTCCAGCTCCTACGAGCAGTACTTC. The full variable domain, in which reference TRBV5-6 and TRBJ2-7 provide the parts outside the CDR3, is DAGVTQSPTHLIKTRGQQVTLRCSPKSGHDTVSWYQQALGQGPQFIFQYYEEEERQRGNFPDRFSGHQFPNYSSELNVNALLLGDSALYLCASSSSSYEQYFGPGTRLTVT.

The rearrangement links TRBV3-1 (or the pseudogene TRBV3-2) to TRBJ2-7, with D perhaps matching TRBD1 (6 bases). The CDR3 length is 13 residues. Trimming shortened V by 6 bases and J by 3 bases, and 12 bases separated the two germline ends. Germline CDR1 LGHDT, CDR2 YNNKEL (reference sequence). CDR3 sequence: CASRPSGVYEQYF. CDR3 DNA sequence: TGTGCCAGCAGGCCATCAGGGGTCTACGAGCAGTACTTC.

This rearrangement joins TRBV7-2 to TRBJ2-7, with 7 nucleotides matching TRBD1. The CDR3 has 16 residues. Per germline, CDR1 SGHTA and CDR2 FQGNSA. With V trimmed by 1 base and J by 3 bases, 9 bases remained unmatched. CDR3 in amino acids: CASSLESFDRVYEQYF. The CDR3 bases are TGTGCCAGCAGCTTAGAATCCTTTGACAGGGTCTACGAGCAGTACTTC.

The gene calls are TRBV5-1 and TRBJ2-7; D might be TRBD2 (7 bases). The germline CDR1 and CDR2 sequences are SGHRS and YFSETQ. The CDR3 totals 13 residues. V lost 0 bases to trimming and J lost 6 bases, with 10 bases between them. DNA of the CDR3: TGCGCCAGCAGCTTGGGTGGGGGGGCCGAGCAGTACTTC. It encodes CASSLGGGAEQYF.

This clone was found once. The chain couples TRBV7-2 to TRBJ1-2; D is undetermined. CDR3 length: 13 residues. V gave up 3 bases and J gave up 4 bases, with 9 bases separating them. Germline V gene data show CDR1 as SGHTA and CDR2 as FQGNSA. The CDR3 reads CASSFRGIYGYTF. In nucleotides, the CDR3 is TGTGCCAGCAGCTTCCGCGGGATCTATGGCTACACCTTC.

This clone showed up just once. The chain uses TRBV15 and TRBJ1-2; 7 bases agree with TRBD1. Per germline, CDR1 LNHNV and CDR2 YYDKDF (reference sequence). This CDR3 is built from 16 residues. V shed 5 bases and J 2 bases; nucleotides not matched to a gene: 11. The CDR3 bases are TGTGCCACCAGCGGTACCGGGACAGAAAAAAACTATGGCTACACCTTC. It yields the protein CATSGTGTEKNYGYTF. Using reference TRBV15 and TRBJ1-2 for the parts outside the CDR3, the full variable domain is DAMVIQNPRYQVTQFGKPVTLSCSQTLNHNVMYWYQQKSSQAPKLLFHYYDKDFNNEADTPDNFQSRRPNTSFCFLDIRSPGLGDTAMYLCATSGTGTEKNYGYTFGSGTRLTVV.

The gene calls are TRBV30 and TRBJ1-4, with D hard to call. This CDR3 is 13 amino acids long. CDR1 is GTSNPN and CDR2 is SVGIG in the germline V gene (reference sequence). V lost 0 bases, J lost 15 bases, and 17 bases lay in between. The CDR3 DNA reads TGTGCCTGGAGTGTACTGTCCCGTGGAGAGTTGTTTTTT. As protein: CAWSVLSRGELFF.

V is TRBV7-2 and J is TRBJ2-1, with a possible D match to TRBD1 (5 bases). The germline V gene has CDR1 SGHTA and CDR2 FQGNSA. Trimming cost V 3 bases and J 5 bases, with 5 bases left between them. The CDR3 loop spans 12 amino acids. The DNA of the CDR3 is TGTGCCAGCAGCTTGGACAACAATGAGCAGTTCTTC. It translates to CASSLDNNEQFF.

The chain carries TRBV29-1 and TRBJ2-1; D gene unclear. The CDR3 covers 13 residues. The V gene lost 4 bases and the J gene lost 2 bases, with 9 bases spanning the gap. CDR1 SQVTM and CDR2 ANQGSEA come from the germline V gene. The chain's CDR3 is CSVGDRTYNEQFF. In DNA form, the CDR3 reads TGCAGCGTTGGAGACCGTACCTACAATGAGCAGTTCTTC.

The chain recombines TRBV2 with TRBJ1-5, with TRBD1 matching 9 bases. CDR3 length equals 15 residues. The germline CDR1 and CDR2 sequences are SNHLY and FYNNEI. Trimming removed 4 bases from V and 7 bases from J; junction bases left unmatched: 8. The CDR3 DNA is TGTGCCAGCAGTGCCGGACAGGGGTATCGGCAGCCCCAGCATTTT. It specifies CASSAGQGYRQPQHF.

The chain links TRBV7-2 to TRBJ1-2, with 9 positions matching TRBD1. Looked up from germline, CDR1 is SGHTA and CDR2 is FQGNSA. The CDR3 extends over 16 amino acids. V lost 1 base and J lost 4; bases outside the gene matches: 7. CDR3 coding DNA: TGTGCCAGCAGCTTAGGGGGACAGGGAGTGATCTATGGCTACACCTTC. Residues: CASSLGGQGVIYGYTF. The full variable domain, in which reference TRBV7-2 and TRBJ1-2 provide the parts outside the CDR3, is GAGVSQSPSNKVTEKGKDVELRCDPISGHTALYWYRQSLGQGLEFLIYFQGNSAPDKSGLPSDRFSAERTGGSVSTLTIQRTQQEDSAVYLCASSLGGQGVIYGYTFGSGTRLTVV.

Here the CDR3 reads CASSPTGNDIYGYTF. CDR3 sequence (DNA): TGTGCCAGCTCACCAACAGGGAATGATATCTATGGCTACACCTTC. V is TRBV18 and J is TRBJ1-2, with D possibly being TRBD1 (6 bases). The germline gives CDR1 KGHSH, CDR2 LQKENI. This CDR3 is built from 15 residues. The V gene lost 2 bases and the J gene lost 4 bases, with 14 bases spanning the gap.

This chain uses TRBV5-5 with TRBJ2-3; D perhaps matches TRBD2 (6 bases). The V gene lost 0 bases and the J gene lost 1 base, with 9 bases spanning the gap. In germline, CDR1 is SGHKS, CDR2 YYEKEE (reference sequence). The CDR3 totals 15 residues. The CDR3 spells CASSLGEVGTDTQYF. In nucleotides, the CDR3 is TGTGCCAGCAGCTTGGGGGAGGTGGGCACAGATACGCAGTATTTT.

This chain links TRBV4-1 with TRBJ1-1; D is uncertain. The CDR3 has 14 amino acids. V lost 1 base, J lost 4 bases, and 10 bases lay in between. The germline gives CDR1 MGHRA, CDR2 YSYEKL. Written as DNA, the CDR3 is TGCGCCAGCAGCCAAGCCAGGATGGGCACTGAAGCTTTCTTT. It specifies CASSQARMGTEAFF.

V is TRBV4-2 and J is TRBJ1-2; 8 bases fit TRBD1. Germline CDR1 is LGHNA and CDR2 is YNFKEQ. Losses at the gene ends were 5 bases for V and 3 bases for J; bases not matched to a gene: 8. This CDR3 region has 15 residues. The DNA for the CDR3 is TGTGCCAGCAGCTCAGGCAGGGGGCTTGACTATGGCTACACCTTC. This translates into CASSSGRGLDYGYTF.

The rearrangement uses TRBV6-5 and TRBJ1-1; D unresolved. The germline V gene has CDR1 MNHEY and CDR2 SVGAGI. V lost 5 bases to trimming and J lost 2 bases, with 6 bases between them. This CDR3 has 12 amino acids. The CDR3 coding sequence is TGTGCCAGCAGTCGGTCCAACACTGAAGCTTTCTTT. It is translated as CASSRSNTEAFF.

The chain combines TRBV25-1 with TRBJ1-3; TRBD1 matches at 8 bases. Germline trimming cut 6 bases from V and 4 bases from J; bases unmatched to any gene: 8. The CDR3 runs to 15 residues. From germline, CDR1 is MGHDK and CDR2 SYGVNS. The CDR3 reads CASSRRGTGGNTIYF. CDR3 DNA sequence: TGTGCCAGCAGCAGAAGAGGGACAGGCGGAAACACCATATATTTT.